This T cell receptor (beta chain) was observed in a study of cytomegalovirus exposure and HLA in healthy donors (dated by TCRdb to about 2017). Describing the broader study: An earlier analysis of fewer than 750 of the donors reported roughly 300 Gb of sequence data and roughly 120 million unique TCR beta sequences obtained from approximately 180 million T cells. Of the 300 to 400 genotyped donors, about 84% fell in the genetic ancestry cluster associated with self-reported Caucasian donors. In a later analysis, previously published TCR beta repertoires from more than 500 donors were re-analyzed and high-resolution HLA genotyping was added so that TCR occurrence patterns could be studied. The study used immunosequencing to profile the T cell repertoires of more than 650 subjects and linked those repertoires to cytomegalovirus serostatus. The number of donors typed differed by locus, with about 620-630 for A, B, C, DRB1 and DQB1, 522 for DQA1, 600 to 610 for DPA1, and some 450 for DPB1. Besides the first cohort of roughly 640 subjects, a separate validation cohort made up of roughly 130 different subjects was used. The study aimed to test whether cataloging public T cell receptors could reveal signatures of past pathogen exposure. HLA typing included class I and class II loci at four-digit resolution. An earlier analysis of some 500 of the donors applied high-throughput TCR beta sequencing to assess whether each TCR beta V gene segment acted as functional or pseudogenic. Rather than using new phenotypic data, the later analysis identified candidate immune exposures from TCR beta sequences and from how often those sequences occurred across donors. In a later genetic analysis, genome-wide SNP genotypes for about 65% of the 666 donors were used, and that subset was treated as a discovery cohort. Roughly 300 gigabases of sequencing data and approximately 84 million unique TCR sequences were included in an early release covering over 600 HLA-typed donors. Across approximately 400 genotyped donors of the cohort, an average of 235,054 unique TCR beta nucleotide sequences per donor were sequenced, and roughly a sixth of those sequences were non-productive. Because of strong linkage in the cohort, roughly five DR-DQ haplotypes were treated as single units for association and clustering. Every discovery cohort repertoire had been produced on one sequencing platform. Donor age, sex, ethnicity and CMV serostatus were compiled alongside the repertoire data. To predict cytomegalovirus infection status, the study brought together high-throughput TCR immunosequencing, statistical association of individual TCRs with disease status, and machine learning.

The cohort consisted of hundreds of healthy bone marrow donors. At the time of sampling, all cohort members were nominally healthy, though unrecorded immune exposures were likely present. The donor tested CMV seronegative and was one of the 352 seronegative cohort members. A peripheral blood sample was provided by each donor, and peripheral blood mononuclear cells were used for TCR beta sequencing. Genomic DNA was extracted from the blood cell samples with the Qiagen DNeasy Blood Extraction Kit. Receptor amplification or capture employed the immunoSEQ multiplex PCR assay. For the multiplex PCR, a mixture combining 60 forward primers for TCR Vbeta segments and 13 reverse primers for TCR Jbeta segments was used. A multiplex PCR assay on genomic DNA amplified the CDR3 region of rearranged TCR beta genes. On the Illumina HiSeq System, the amplified TCR beta libraries were sequenced as 87-base-pair reads. As for the original processing: In a later analysis, tens of millions of unique TCR beta chains were counted across the 690 or so repertoires, and about 10 million of these chains were shared by at least two donors. To remove PCR and sequencing errors, raw reads were error-corrected and collapsed into unique sequences using a nearest-neighbor algorithm that merged closely related sequences. Alignment of CDR3 sequences to IMGT reference sequences was used to assign V, D and J gene segments. For a sequence to be retained, a match of at least six nucleotides was required to both a V gene segment and a J gene segment. Rearrangements were classified as productive when the CDR3 lacked stop codons and remained in frame with V and J, and all other rearrangements were classified as non-productive. Following IMGT convention, CDR3 was defined as the stretch from the second conserved V-encoded cysteine to the conserved J-encoded phenylalanine. Sequences without an unambiguous match to a single V gene segment were excluded from the earlier analysis of about 600 of the donors. In an earlier analysis of some 590 of the donors, a V segment was called functional when productive rearrangements were above 56.7%, and segregating when the standard deviation between donors exceeded 5%. To diagnose cytomegalovirus status from the catalog of TCR beta chain sequences, a statistical classification framework was built. In a later analysis, TCR nucleotide sequences were compared against IMGT/GENE-DB human TR gene sequences so that V and J genes could be assigned. In a later analysis, CDR3 sequences and most-parsimonious VDJ recombination scenarios were assigned using the TCRdist pipeline. In a later analysis, each TCR beta chain was defined by its CDR3 amino acid sequence together with its V-gene family, and reads without a unique V-gene family were excluded. To address suspected cross-contamination and a sequencing artifact, a later analysis removed a few hundred highly shared, low-generation-probability nucleotide sequences. In a later analysis, a clonal expansion index for each public chain was calculated from normalized within-repertoire ranks of inferred template counts. Generation probabilities in a later analysis came from a VDJ recombination model fitted to out-of-frame rearrangements, and those results were checked against IGoR. A later analysis scored TCR-TCR, TCR-HLA and TCR-CMV co-occurrence with hypergeometric tests, applying a repertoire-size bias correction to TCR pairs. False discovery rates were estimated in a later analysis by permuting HLA or CMV assignments 20 times. In a later analysis, co-occurring TCRs were grouped using DBSCAN, and TCRdist sequence similarity was added for clustering within HLA-allele-positive subsets. For co-occurrence clustering, repertoires with fewer than 30,000 or more than 120,000 public chains were excluded, along with a handful of repertoires with anomalous nucleotide sharing. In TCRdb, the immuneACCESS table is reduced to in-frame sequences with V and J assigned. These tables do not hold every clone; where another copy was compared, an unresolved V gene accounts for under half, and the others remain unexplained. D and trimming were read from the DNA, whereas the V and J calls and clone size are those reported in that table. This sample comprises roughly 120,000 clones, 80% to 85% of them detected only once. 3.9% of the sample goes to the ten largest clones.

Study-level results and caveats: Most TCR sequences were seen in very few donors, while some public TCRs were found in many individuals. Immune exposure information for the cohort was limited to CMV serostatus. A later genetic analysis associated a missense DCLRE1C variant with V-gene and J-gene trimming of TCR beta chains, and an independent cohort replicated the association. The cohort was sequenced for TCR beta chains only, and without alpha or paired-chain data the features that could be detected were limited. The authors suggested that the approach could potentially be generalized to other disease states and immunological phenotypes. Most CMV-associated TCR beta chains appeared to be HLA-restricted in a later analysis, and the HLA associations seemed to be driven largely by CMV exposure. Because counts were too low, seventeen rarely observed V segments, including chromosome 9 orphons, were left out of the earlier analysis of 500 to 650 of the donors. A cluster of highly shared sequence variants was judged likely to be a technical artifact of the sequencing pipeline. In vitro tests confirmed that a few of the cytomegalovirus-associated TCR beta chains recognize cytomegalovirus antigens. In a later analysis, HLA-associated TCR beta chains showed more clonal expansion and lower generation probabilities than non-associated chains that were equally common. Assigning TCR associations to individual alleles was difficult when HLA alleles, especially DR and DQ, strongly co-occurred. Roughly uniform sequencing depth across donors was assumed in presence/absence analyses, although this assumption may not hold. The classifier was reported to diagnose cytomegalovirus status with high specificity and sensitivity in both the original and validation cohorts. A later genetic analysis reported fewer N-insertions in productive TCRs among donors in an Asian-associated ancestry cluster than the 666-donor mean. In a later analysis, around 17,000 TCR beta sequences were associated with specific HLA alleles at a false discovery rate of 0.05. Correlated functional status among segregating V segments might be attributable to linkage disequilibrium, but an unknown experimental factor could not be ruled out. In the study, about 150 TCR beta chains were listed as associated with cytomegalovirus. The 87-base-pair reads could not distinguish some IMGT-functional V segments, including TRBV6-2 and TRBV6-3, so those segments were excluded. Because HLA typing was missing for some donors at each locus, association tests included only the typed subset. A later analysis found that TCR association rates varied across HLA loci, with DRB1 alleles showing the most associated TCRs and HLA-C alleles the fewest. In an earlier analysis of 587 of the donors, most TCR beta V segments appeared in productive rearrangements about 87% or about 30% of the time, broadly matching IMGT annotations. Several of the top co-occurrence clusters appeared to be linked to parvovirus B19, influenza, CMV and Epstein-Barr virus, according to a later analysis. A further reported finding was that TCR beta sequences accurately predicted the HLA-A and HLA-B alleles for most subjects in the first cohort.

To note about this clone: The antigen it binds to is not known. No base-level quality is on record; no much larger clone is a single base apart.

As encoded in the germline V gene, CDR1 is KGHSH while CDR2 is LQKENI. Measured from the cysteine to the phenylalanine, the CDR3 is 13 residues long. The kept DNA is CDR3 alone, 39 bases in frame from the first base. The V and J ends are trimmed by 8 bases and 0 bases, leaving 10 bases between them. The chain is assembled from TRBV18 and TRBJ1-1, with the D gene call left open. The source material was PBMCs. The receptor was isolated from a woman in her 30s in good health and CMV-seronegative. The base sequence is TGTGCCAGCCAGCGGACGGTGAACACTGAAGCTTTCTTT. It codes for CASQRTVNTEAFF. With the rest looked up from the reference TRBV18 and TRBJ1-1 genes rather than sequenced, the full variable domain is NAGVMQNPRHLVRRRGQEARLRCSPMKGHSHVYWYRQLPEEGLKFMVYLQKENIIDESGMPKERFSAEFPKEGPSILRIQQVVRGDSAAYFCASQRTVNTEAFFGQGTRLTVV.